These 21 T cell receptor beta chains originate from one sample sequenced in a study of T-cell reconstitution after alpha-beta-depleted transplantation in children. The TCRbeta library was prepared with unique molecular identifiers. TCRdb ran MiXCR on the PCR reads and lists one entry per CDR3 protein. The data show around 380,000 distinct CDR3 sequences, with roughly 11% seen just once and nearly 5.5% held by the top ten. Sample: PBMCs from the stem cell graft donor, taken from the stem cell graft. The receptors were sampled from a human donor who donated a stem cell graft to a child with acute myeloid leukemia.

The rearrangement joins TRBV5-1 to TRBJ2-4; a possible D gene is TRBD1 (6 bases). Germline assignment: CDR1 SGHRS and CDR2 YFSETQ. This CDR3 has 15 residues. Trimming left V 0 bases short and J 8 bases short, with 15 bases between. This CDR3 is CASSLAGRGVDIQYF. CDR3 DNA sequence: TGCGCCAGCAGCTTGGCCGGCAGGGGTGTTGACATTCAGTACTTC.

Here the CDR3 DNA reads TGTGCCAGCAGTCCAGGGTCGGGTGAGCAGTTCTTC. Translated: CASSPGSGEQFF. The V gene is TRBV12-3 or TRBV12-4, the J gene TRBJ2-1; TRBD1 might be the D (5 bases). Trimming stripped 5 bases from V and 9 bases from J, with 11 bases between. The CDR3 length is 12 residues.

This clonotype has a count of ten or more. The chain couples TRBV12-3 or TRBV12-4 to TRBJ2-2; 10 bases are a match to TRBD2. CDR3 length equals 15 residues. Trimming removed 5 bases from V and 4 bases from J; junction bases left unmatched: 4. The CDR3 protein is CASSQAGGPTGELFF. The CDR3 DNA reads TGTGCCAGCAGTCAAGCGGGAGGGCCCACCGGGGAGCTGTTTTTT.

The chain employs TRBV11-2 and TRBJ1-1, with D perhaps TRBD1 (6 bases). Trimming stripped 5 bases from V and 4 bases from J, with 26 bases between. Germline CDR1 is SGHAT and CDR2 is FQNNGV. This CDR3 has 18 residues. The CDR3: CASSSTRQGRLLGTEAFF. CDR3 bases: TGTGCCAGCAGCAGCACCCGTCAGGGGAGACTCCTTGGCACTGAAGCTTTCTTT.

This chain joins TRBV5-1 and TRBJ1-4; 8 bases align to TRBD1. V was pared by 4 bases and J by 5 bases, with 7 bases of the junction left unmatched. Germline assignment: CDR1 SGHRS and CDR2 YFSETQ. The CDR3 covers 15 residues. The DNA of the CDR3 is TGCGCCAGCAGCCCGGGACAGGAGGGAAATGAAAAACTGTTTTTT. Translated, it gives CASSPGQEGNEKLFF. The full variable domain, completed using reference TRBV5-1 and TRBJ1-4, is KAGVTQTPRYLIKTRGQQVTLSCSPISGHRSVSWYQQTPGQGLQFLFEYFSETQRNKGNFPGRFSGRQFSNSRSEMNVSTLELGDSALYLCASSPGQEGNEKLFFGSGTQLSVL.

This clonotype has just a few counts. The chain employs TRBV5-1 and TRBJ2-5; D is unclear. Trimming removed 1 base from V and 3 bases from J, with 13 bases in between. The CDR3 is 15 residues long. Germline assignment: CDR1 SGHRS and CDR2 YFSETQ. The CDR3 DNA follows: TGCGCCAGCAGCTTGATGGATTTTAGGAAAGAGACCCAGTACTTC. It yields the protein CASSLMDFRKETQYF.

The V gene is TRBV10-2, the J gene TRBJ2-1; D gene uncertain. CDR3 length: 15 amino acids. V lost 7 bases, J lost 0 bases, and 13 bases lay in between. Germline V gives CDR1 WSHSY, CDR2 SAAADI. CDR3 coding DNA: TGCGCCAGCATCCCGGGCGCCAACTCCTACAATGAGCAGTTCTTC. This gives the protein CASIPGANSYNEQFF.

This clonotype turned up a few times. The chain joins TRBV12-5 to TRBJ2-1; either TRBD1 or TRBD2 may fit D (6 bases each). V lost 0 bases and J lost 5, with 11 bases in between. The CDR3 runs to 15 residues. Germline V gives CDR1 LGHNT, CDR2 FRNRAP. The CDR3 bases are TGTGCTAGTGGTTTGGTAGGGGGGCAGGACAATGAGCAGTTCTTC. Amino acids: CASGLVGGQDNEQFF.

The rearrangement links TRBV20-1 to TRBJ2-7; 13 nucleotides align to TRBD2. Germline CDR1 reads DFQATT; CDR2 reads SNEGSKA (reference sequence). CDR3 size: 18 residues. J was trimmed by 2 bases and V by 0 bases; bases with no gene match: 10. CDR3 sequence reads: CSARDRTSGSPLPYEQYF. CDR3 nucleotides: TGCAGTGCTAGAGATCGGACTAGCGGGAGTCCCCTACCCTACGAGCAGTACTTC.

The V call is TRBV29-1, the J call TRBJ2-5; 7 bases agree with TRBD1. Per germline, CDR1 SQVTM and CDR2 ANQGSEA. The CDR3 is 12 amino acids. Losses at the gene ends were 2 bases for V and 5 bases for J; bases not matched to a gene: 2. CDR3 DNA: TGCAGCGTTGAAAGGGGGCTGGAGACCCAGTACTTC. Encoded protein: CSVERGLETQYF.

This chain connects TRBV5-1 to TRBJ2-1, with no clear D. There are 16 residues in the CDR3. Trimming took 2 bases from V and 0 from J, leaving 12 bases between them. Germline V lookup: CDR1 SGHRS, CDR2 YFSETQ. The CDR3 region has the DNA TGCGCCAGCAGCTTTCAAGTCGGAAGCTCCTACAATGAGCAGTTCTTC. Translating gives CASSFQVGSSYNEQFF.

The CDR3 here is CSVGRQLNTEAFF. CDR3 sequence (DNA): TGCAGCGTTGGTCGACAGCTGAACACTGAAGCTTTCTTT. V is TRBV29-1 and J is TRBJ1-1; possible D gene TRBD1, 5 bases. With 4 bases removed from V and 0 bases from J, the gap between germline ends came to 9 bases. The length of the CDR3 is 13 residues. Germline V lookup: CDR1 SQVTM, CDR2 ANQGSEA.

The V gene is TRBV20-1, the J gene TRBJ2-2, with D maybe TRBD2 (8 bases). Trimming left V 6 bases short and J 5 bases short, with 19 bases between. The CDR3 contains 15 residues. Germline V gene lookup returns CDR1 DFQATT and CDR2 SNEGSKA (reference sequence). The CDR3: CSAQGGGRMTGELFF. The CDR3 DNA sequence: TGCAGTGCGCAGGGGGGCGGGAGGATGACCGGGGAGCTGTTTTTT.

This chain joins TRBV12-3 or TRBV12-4 and TRBJ2-5, with D maybe TRBD2 (5 bases). The CDR3 is made up of 14 amino acids. With 9 bases removed from V and 0 bases from J, the gap between germline ends came to 14 bases. The CDR3 bases are TGTGCCAGATTCCCTCCGGGGTACCAAGAGACCCAGTACTTC. Residues: CARFPPGYQETQYF.

As to this clonotype: Just one base apart from a much larger clone, this may be a read error. The chain uses TRBV20-1 and TRBJ1-2; 9 bases fit TRBD1. Looked up from germline, CDR1 is DFQATT and CDR2 is SNEGSKA (reference sequence). The CDR3 consists of 17 residues. CDR3 in DNA: TGCTGTGCTAGTAGTTATTGGACAGGGGAAACGAACTATGGCTACACCTTC. Protein: CCASSYWTGETNYGYTF.

This clonotype was counted between two and nine times. J is TRBJ2-1 and V is TRBV9; maybe TRBD1 (8 bases). The CDR3 is 14 residues long. V was trimmed by 3 bases and J by 5 bases, leaving 12 bases between them. Germline V gene lookup returns CDR1 SGDLS and CDR2 YYNGEE. CDR3 DNA sequence: TGTGCCAGCAGCGAACAGGGGGGGGACAATGAGCAGTTCTTC. It encodes CASSEQGGDNEQFF. Variable domain in full (rest from reference TRBV9 and TRBJ2-1): DSGVTQTPKHLITATGQRVTLRCSPRSGDLSVYWYQQSLDQGLQFLIQYYNGEERAKGNILERFSAQQFPDLHSELNLSSLELGDSALYFCASSEQGGDNEQFFGPGTRLTVL.

This rearrangement joins TRBV12-3 or TRBV12-4 to TRBJ1-5; TRBD1 agrees at 7 bases. With V trimmed by 3 bases and J by 7 bases, 6 bases remained unmatched. The CDR3 has 14 amino acids. The CDR3 protein is CASSLGQSGQPQHF. The CDR3 DNA is TGTGCCAGCAGTTTGGGACAGTCGGGCCAGCCCCAGCATTTT.

This rearrangement joins TRBV19 to TRBJ2-5; no clear D. CDR1 and CDR2 from the germline V gene are LNHDA and SQIVND (reference sequence). The CDR3 spans 14 residues. Trimming removed 5 bases from V and 2 bases from J, with 12 bases in between. CDR3 in DNA: TGTGCCAGTAGTCTGACATCGCCTCAAGAGACCCAGTACTTC. Encoded protein: CASSLTSPQETQYF. Together with reference TRBV19 and TRBJ2-5, the CDR3 gives the full variable domain: DGGITQSPKYLFRKEGQNVTLSCEQNLNHDAMYWYRQDPGQGLRLIYYSQIVNDFQKGDIAEGYSVSREKKESFPLTVTSAQKNPTAFYLCASSLTSPQETQYFGPGTRLLVL.

The rearrangement joins TRBV5-5 to TRBJ1-3; D is possibly TRBD1 (6 bases). Trimming removed 2 bases at V and 4 bases at J, with 16 bases between. The CDR3 extends over 16 amino acids. Looked up from germline, CDR1 is SGHKS and CDR2 is YYEKEE (reference sequence). The CDR3 coding sequence is TGTGCCAGCAGCTTCACACTCGGGGGCGCCGGAAACACCATATATTTT. This codes for CASSFTLGGAGNTIYF. Together with reference TRBV5-5 and TRBJ1-3, the CDR3 gives the full variable domain: DAGVTQSPTHLIKTRGQQVTLRCSPISGHKSVSWYQQVLGQGPQFIFQYYEKEERGRGNFPDRFSARQFPNYSSELNVNALLLGDSALYLCASSFTLGGAGNTIYFGEGSWLTVV.

This sequence joins TRBV5-1 and TRBJ2-3, with D unresolved. The germline CDR1 and CDR2 sequences are SGHRS and YFSETQ. Trimming removed 4 bases from V and 4 bases from J, with 16 bases in between. The CDR3 loop spans 15 amino acids. The DNA for the CDR3 is TGCGCCAGCAGCGGCGGTGTTTCCGCCGCAGATACGCAGTATTTT. This gives the protein CASSGGVSAADTQYF.

Sample share makes this clonotype medium-sized. The chain employs TRBV7-2 and TRBJ2-1; no definite D call. With 4 bases removed from V and 4 bases from J, the gap between germline ends came to 8 bases. The CDR3 runs 13 residues. Germline values: CDR1 SGHTA, CDR2 FQGNSA. CDR3 sequence reads: CASSSEIYNEQFF. The CDR3 DNA follows: TGTGCCAGCAGCTCAGAGATTTACAATGAGCAGTTCTTC.